This T cell receptor (beta chain) was found in a study of control samples from healthy donors and cancer patients. Some clones are missing from TCRdb's copy, which holds only in-frame ones; the method was immunoSEQ multiplex PCR. The sample has approximately 170,000 clones, 70% to 90% seen once; the top ten hold 4.9%. The germline CDR1 and CDR2 sequences are SGDLS and YYNGEE. The CDR3 runs to 17 residues. V was pared by 6 bases and J by 0 bases, with 22 bases between. Sequencing input: blood. The chain couples TRBV9 to TRBJ2-7, with TRBD1 as a possible D gene (8 bases). The origin of this receptor is a woman between 25 and 40 years old in good health. The CDR3 nucleotides read TGTGCCAGCAACGCCTCACAGGGGGGGGAGGGCTCCTACGAGCAGTACGTC. Translating it yields CASNASQGGEGSYEQYV.